This record concerns one TCR beta chain sequence. Its target is unknown. This record belongs to a study of cytomegalovirus exposure and HLA in healthy donors. Study-level results: It was shown in a later analysis that HLA-associated TCR beta chains were more clonally expanded than other, equally common chains.

The primer mix had 60 Vbeta and 13 Jbeta primers. Repertoires were generated with immunoSEQ multiplex PCR, while TCRdb's copy carries only in-frame clones and drops some. The data show roughly 120,000 clones, about 9.4% seen once. The CDR3 length is 12 residues. Germline V CDR1 and CDR2: LNHDA, SQIVND (reference sequence). The V gene lost 10 bases and the J gene lost 2 bases, with 12 bases spanning the gap. The chain employs TRBV19 and TRBJ2-7; possibly TRBD1 for D (6 bases). This receptor was obtained from a middle-aged woman in good health and CMV-seropositive. The source material was PBMCs. CDR3 in DNA: TGTGCCACCCGGGACAAAACCTACGAGCAGTACTTC. Amino acid sequence: CATRDKTYEQYF.